This record looks at one TCR beta chain sequence and its context. As yet, its antigen is unknown. CDR3 size: 15 residues. Germline loops: CDR1 SEHNR, CDR2 FQNEAQ (reference sequence). The V gene lost 1 base and the J gene lost 1 base, with 11 bases spanning the gap. Healthy bone marrow donors formed the donor group. The data were taken from a study of cytomegalovirus exposure and HLA in healthy donors. Across the whole study: Sequencing of about 179 million T cells in an earlier analysis found approximately 120 million unique TCR beta sequences. Study-wide findings and caveats: For most TCR beta V segments, an earlier analysis put the productive rate at about 87% or about 30% of the time. Later work showed greater clonal expansion in HLA-associated TCR beta chains than in equally common others.

The study ran its PCR with 60 Vbeta and 13 Jbeta primers. Sequencing used immunoSEQ multiplex PCR; TCRdb keeps in-frame clones, though not all of them. Among about 160,000 clones listed, 80% were seen once. The sequenced material came from PBMCs. This chain connects TRBV7-9 to TRBJ2-7, with D uncertain. This receptor was identified in a man aged 18 to 30 in good health and CMV-seropositive. The CDR3 here is CASSLDVRWSYEQYF. In DNA, the CDR3 is TGTGCCAGCAGCTTAGACGTCAGGTGGTCCTACGAGCAGTACTTC. Variable domain in full (rest from reference TRBV7-9 and TRBJ2-7): DTGVSQNPRHKITKRGQNVTFRCDPISEHNRLYWYRQTLGQGPEFLTYFQNEAQLEKSRLLSDRFSAERPKGSFSTLEIQRTEQGDSAMYLCASSLDVRWSYEQYFGPGTRLTVT.